These 5 T cell receptor beta chains share one sample of origin, sequenced in a study of T cell clones after liver transplantation. Here immunoSEQ multiplex PCR was the method, and the copy in TCRdb shows in-frame clones only, minus some. The sample has approximately 25,000 clones, roughly 69% seen once. The source was CD4+ T cells from blood, collected before liver transplant. These receptors were taken from a human donor who received a liver transplant.

The gene calls are TRBV18 and TRBJ2-2; the D gene is possibly TRBD1 (5 bases). Per the germline V gene, CDR1 is KGHSH and CDR2 is LQKENI. The germline V and J ends were trimmed by 3 bases and 4 bases, with 9 bases remaining between them. There are 14 residues in the CDR3. CDR3 region: CASSPVGATGELFF. The CDR3 DNA reads TGTGCCAGCTCACCGGTTGGGGCCACCGGGGAGCTGTTTTTT.

This clone is classed as medium-sized. This sequence joins TRBV29-1 and TRBJ1-2, with a weak D call TRBD1 (6 bases). V lost 6 bases to trimming and J lost 7 bases, with 18 bases between them. Germline V CDR1 and CDR2: SQVTM, ANQGSEA. The CDR3 is made up of 13 amino acids. The CDR3, as DNA: TGCAGCGTGACAGGCGCCCAGCGTGGTGGCTACACCTTC. This sequence encodes CSVTGAQRGGYTF.

CDR3 in amino acids: CASGPWNNEKLFF. CDR3 sequence (DNA): TGTGCCAGCGGACCATGGAATAATGAAAAACTGTTTTTT. This chain connects TRBV27 to TRBJ1-4; D gene unclear. CDR1 and CDR2 from the germline V gene are MNHEY and SMNVEV (reference sequence). The CDR3 is made up of 13 amino acids. The ends were cut back, 8 bases at V and 4 bases at J, with 11 bases in the middle.

The chain employs TRBV21-1 and TRBJ1-1; the DNA was not compared with TRBD1, the D call given in the table. TRBV21-1 has pseudogene status. The CDR3 covers 20 residues. This chain's CDR3 is CASSYPYLPYVTTGGGEAFF. The CDR3 nucleotides are TGTGCCAGCAGCTATCCCTACCTCCCTTACGTGACGACAGGGGGCGGTGAAGCTTTCTTT.

The chain carries TRBV9 and TRBJ1-1; the D gene is possibly TRBD1 (6 bases). The CDR3 contains 13 residues. V was shortened by 2 bases and J by 6 bases, with 11 bases between the two germline ends. The V gene's germline CDR1 is SGDLS and CDR2 YYNGEE. The CDR3 DNA follows: TGTGCCAGCAGCGTCGGGGGGGGCCCTGAAGCTTTCTTT. Encoded protein: CASSVGGGPEAFF.